The 23 T cell receptor beta chains given below trace back to one sample, sequenced in a study of cytomegalovirus exposure and HLA in healthy donors. PCR primers comprised 60 Vbeta and 13 Jbeta primers. The data were produced by immunoSEQ multiplex PCR, yet TCRdb's version contains in-frame clones alone and is incomplete. The sample includes some 150,000 clones, about four fifths seen only once; the top ten take around 5%. Sequenced material: PBMCs. The source is a man aged 25 to 40 in good health and CMV-seronegative.

The table lists this clone with a few counts. The chain is built from TRBV7-9 and TRBJ2-7; a weak D match, TRBD2 (5 bases). Trimming pared 1 base from V and 0 bases from J, leaving 13 bases between. This CDR3 is 16 amino acids long. Germline V gives CDR1 SEHNR, CDR2 FQNEAQ (reference sequence). The CDR3 DNA is TGTGCCAGCAGCTTAGAGGAGCTGGGGAGCTCCTACGAGCAGTACTTC. It specifies CASSLEELGSSYEQYF.

This rearrangement joins TRBV6-1 to TRBJ2-1; 7 positions match TRBD1. Trimming at V came to 7 bases and at J to 4 bases, leaving 7 bases not matched to a gene. Looked up from germline, CDR1 is MNHNS and CDR2 is SASEGT. The CDR3 runs 14 residues. The CDR3 DNA follows: TGTGCCAGCACCCCCGGGACAGAGTACAATGAGCAGTTCTTC. This encodes CASTPGTEYNEQFF.

CDR3 bases: TGTGCCAGCAGCCCTCGGGGTTTAATCGAAGTCGGAAACACCATATATTTT. It is translated as CASSPRGLIEVGNTIYF. V is TRBV7-6 and J is TRBJ1-3; D not resolved. CDR3 length equals 17 residues. The V gene's germline CDR1 is SGHVS and CDR2 FNYEAQ. V was pared by 5 bases and J by 4 bases, with 21 bases between.

This chain uses TRBV5-1 with TRBJ2-7, with D perhaps matching TRBD1 (5 bases). V lost 1 base, J lost 7 bases, and 18 bases lay in between. Germline V gives CDR1 SGHRS, CDR2 YFSETQ. CDR3 size: 15 residues. CDR3 nucleotide sequence: TGCGCCAGCAGCTTGCTAACAGGTGATCTAGGGGAGCAGTACTTC. This gives the protein CASSLLTGDLGEQYF.

V and J are TRBV19 and TRBJ1-1; D uncertain. The V gene lost 7 bases and the J gene lost 1 base, with 16 bases spanning the gap. Germline CDR1 is LNHDA and CDR2 is SQIVND (reference sequence). This CDR3 has 15 residues. This CDR3 reads CASMAGSFPNTEAFF. As DNA, the CDR3 is TGTGCCAGTATGGCCGGGTCCTTCCCGAACACTGAAGCTTTCTTT.

This chain links TRBV27 with TRBJ2-1; D not resolved. V gave up 6 bases and J gave up 7 bases, with 13 bases separating them. Germline CDR1 MNHEY, CDR2 SMNVEV (reference sequence). The CDR3 sequence is 13 residues long. As DNA, the CDR3 is TGTGCCAGCAGCCAACTAATTCTTAATGAGCAGTTCTTC. Its protein is CASSQLILNEQFF.

This clone was counted only a few times. The chain joins TRBV15 to TRBJ2-6; perhaps TRBD2 as D (5 bases). V was pared by 6 bases and J by 0 bases, with 9 bases between. Germline V gene sequence: CDR1 LNHNV, CDR2 YYDKDF (reference sequence). This CDR3 has 15 amino acids. CDR3 bases: TGTGCCACCAGGGGAGACCTCTCTGGGGCCAACGTCCTGACTTTC. Amino acid sequence: CATRGDLSGANVLTF.

V and J are TRBV6-1 and TRBJ1-5; D call uncertain. V was cut by 3 bases and J by 2 bases, with 2 bases left in between. CDR1 is MNHNS, CDR2 SASEGT, per germline. The CDR3 totals 12 residues. The CDR3 sequence is CASSDGNQPQHF. In nucleotides, the CDR3 is TGTGCCAGCAGTGACGGCAATCAGCCCCAGCATTTT.

This clone was picked up one time. In DNA, the CDR3 is TGTGCCAGCCGAGGGACAGGGAATTTCTACGAGCAGTACTTC. This encodes CASRGTGNFYEQYF. The rearrangement joins TRBV11-2 to TRBJ2-7, with TRBD1 identical over 9 bases. J lost 3 bases, V lost 8 bases, and 8 bases had no gene match. The germline gives CDR1 SGHAT, CDR2 FQNNGV. This CDR3 has 14 residues.

This clone was seen only a few times. Here the CDR3 DNA reads TGTGCCATCAGTGACCCGGGACTAGCCTCCTACGAGCAGTACTTC. It encodes CAISDPGLASYEQYF. V and J are TRBV10-3 and TRBJ2-7; 9 bases are shared with TRBD2. The CDR3 runs 15 residues. After removal of 3 bases from V and 0 bases from J, the junction contained 3 bases not matched to a gene. Germline V CDR1 and CDR2: ENHRY, SYGVKD.

The gene calls are TRBV5-1 and TRBJ2-1; TRBD2 matches 12 bases. The CDR3 has 15 residues. Germline trimming cut 4 bases from V and 6 bases from J; bases unmatched to any gene: 5. The germline V gene encodes CDR1 SGHRS and CDR2 YFSETQ. CDR3 nucleotides: TGCGCCAGCAGCAGACTAGCGGGAGAGAGCAATGAGCAGTTCTTC. Translation gives CASSRLAGESNEQFF.

This clone appeared once. The CDR3 nucleotides read TGCAGCTCTCGGACAGGGGGCAACACTGAAGCTTTCTTT. Its protein is CSSRTGGNTEAFF. The chain employs TRBV29-1 and TRBJ1-1; 11 bases align to TRBD1. CDR1 SQVTM and CDR2 ANQGSEA come from the germline V gene. The junction had 4 bases not matched to a gene; V was cut back by 8 bases and J by 2 bases. This CDR3 contains 13 residues. The variable domain in full, completed from reference TRBV29-1 and TRBJ1-1, reads SAVISQKPSRDICQRGTSLTIQCQVDSQVTMMFWYRQQPGQSLTLIATANQGSEATYESGFVIDKFPISRPNLTFSTLTVSNMSPEDSSIYLCSSRTGGNTEAFFGQGTRLTVV.

The chain recombines TRBV9 with TRBJ2-1, with D tentatively TRBD1 (6 bases). Germline CDR1 and CDR2: SGDLS and YYNGEE. The CDR3 sequence is 14 residues long. V was trimmed by 6 bases and J by 8 bases, leaving 18 bases between them. The CDR3 sequence: CASTLSGTLDEQFF. The CDR3 DNA is TGTGCCAGCACCCTATCCGGGACATTAGATGAGCAGTTCTTC.

The chain links TRBV5-1 to TRBJ2-7, with 8 bases fitting TRBD1. The CDR3 sequence is 15 residues long. Germline lookup yields CDR1 SGHRS and CDR2 YFSETQ. The J segment lost 2 bases and the V segment lost 4 bases, leaving 8 bases of the junction unmatched. The CDR3 nucleotides are TGCGCCAGCAGCCGAGGCAGACAGGGGACCTACGAGCAGTACTTC. Its translation: CASSRGRQGTYEQYF.

The chain uses TRBV6-1 and TRBJ1-1; D remains unclear. Trimming took 1 base from V and 4 from J, leaving 10 bases between them. CDR3 size: 14 residues. Germline values: CDR1 MNHNS, CDR2 SASEGT. This CDR3 is CASSEGGRSTEAFF. CDR3 in DNA: TGTGCCAGCAGTGAAGGAGGGCGAAGCACTGAAGCTTTCTTT.

The chain carries TRBV5-8 and TRBJ2-5; D gene uncertain. The end of the DNA is better explained by TRBJ2-7, so the J call may be wrong. This CDR3 region has 15 residues. CDR1 and CDR2 (germline): SGHTS, YDEGEE. CDR3: CASSLGSVVFYEQYF. CDR3 DNA: TGTGCCAGCAGCTTGGGGAGTGTAGTTTTCTACGAGCAGTACTTC.

The chain carries TRBV28 and TRBJ1-2, with D perhaps matching TRBD1 (5 bases). There are 14 residues in the CDR3. V lost 8 bases and J 3 bases, leaving 16 bases between the germline ends. The germline gives CDR1 MDHEN, CDR2 SYDVKM. CDR3 sequence reads: CASLTGGVYYGYTF. CDR3 bases: TGTGCCAGCCTAACGGGGGGGGTATACTATGGCTACACCTTC.

V gene TRBV5-6 combines with J gene TRBJ1-1, with D maybe TRBD1 (6 bases). Germline assignment: CDR1 SGHDT and CDR2 YYEEEE. V dropped 0 bases and J dropped 3 bases, with 9 bases sitting between them. The CDR3 runs to 14 residues. CDR3 in amino acids: CASSLVAGDTEAFF. The CDR3, as DNA: TGTGCCAGCAGCTTGGTGGCAGGGGACACTGAAGCTTTCTTT.

This clone showed up just a few times. The chain uses TRBV28 and TRBJ1-2; a weak D match, TRBD1 (5 bases). The CDR3 consists of 13 residues. Deletions cut 6 bases from V and 2 bases from J, with 10 bases between. Germline CDR1 and CDR2: MDHEN and SYDVKM. The CDR3 DNA follows: TGTGCCAGCAGCCGGACAACCAACTATGGCTACACCTTC. Amino acids: CASSRTTNYGYTF.

V usage is TRBV7-9 and J usage is TRBJ1-1; the D is unclear. This CDR3 spans 14 amino acids. Trimming took off 4 bases at V and 11 bases at J, with 20 bases between the two ends. Germline lookup yields CDR1 SEHNR and CDR2 FQNEAQ (reference sequence). The CDR3 spells CASSSGLLGLGAFF. The CDR3 DNA sequence: TGTGCCAGCAGCTCAGGACTCCTGGGGTTGGGGGCTTTCTTT.

The chain has TRBV13 and TRBJ1-2, with a weak D call TRBD1 (5 bases). The length of the CDR3 is 15 residues. The V end was cut by 0 bases, the J end by 4 bases, with 12 bases between. Looked up from germline, CDR1 is PRHDT and CDR2 is FYEKMQ (reference sequence). The CDR3 loop is CASSLGRGFGYGYTF. As DNA, the CDR3 is TGTGCCAGCAGCTTAGGCCGGGGGTTTGGCTATGGCTACACCTTC.

This chain connects TRBV27 to TRBJ1-1, with D maybe TRBD1 (6 bases). Trimming cost V 6 bases and J 2 bases, with 19 bases left between them. CDR1 is MNHEY and CDR2 is SMNVEV in the germline V gene (reference sequence). The CDR3 is 16 residues long. CDR3 sequence (DNA): TGTGCCAGCAGCCCTACCCCTACAGGGTCCAACACTGAAGCTTTCTTT. It specifies CASSPTPTGSNTEAFF.

The rearrangement uses TRBV7-2 and TRBJ2-5; TRBD2 aligns across 7 bases. The CDR3 is made up of 15 amino acids. Per the germline V gene, CDR1 is SGHTA and CDR2 is FQGNSA. The V and J ends lost 4 bases and 4 bases, in that order; junction bases with no gene match: 9. CDR3 sequence reads: CASSSGGYSGETQYF. The CDR3 DNA is TGTGCCAGCAGCTCGGGGGGATACTCTGGAGAGACCCAGTACTTC.